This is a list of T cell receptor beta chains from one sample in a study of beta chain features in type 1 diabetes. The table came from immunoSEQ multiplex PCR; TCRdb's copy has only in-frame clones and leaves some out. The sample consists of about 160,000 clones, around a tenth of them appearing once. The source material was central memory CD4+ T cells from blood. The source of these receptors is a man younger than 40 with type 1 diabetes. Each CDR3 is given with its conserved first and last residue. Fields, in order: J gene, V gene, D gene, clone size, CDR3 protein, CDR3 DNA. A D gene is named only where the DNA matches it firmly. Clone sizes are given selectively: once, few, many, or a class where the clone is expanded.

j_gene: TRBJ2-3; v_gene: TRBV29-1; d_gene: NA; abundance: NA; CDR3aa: CSVKTRLAAADTQYF; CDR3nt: TGCAGCGTCAAAACAAGGCTAGCTGCCGCAGATACGCAGTATTTT
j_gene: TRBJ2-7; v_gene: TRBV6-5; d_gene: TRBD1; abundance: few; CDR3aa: CASSYSGTGLYEQYF; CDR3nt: TGTGCCAGCAGTTACTCCGGGACAGGGTTATACGAGCAGTACTTC
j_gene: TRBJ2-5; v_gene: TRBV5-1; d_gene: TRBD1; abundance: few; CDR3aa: CAGSRDRGETQYF; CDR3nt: TGCGCCGGAAGCCGGGACAGGGGGGAGACCCAGTACTTC
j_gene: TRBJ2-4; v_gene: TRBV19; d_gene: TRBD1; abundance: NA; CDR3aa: CASTPGQGANIQYF; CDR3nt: TGTGCCAGTACCCCGGGACAGGGGGCAAACATTCAGTACTTC
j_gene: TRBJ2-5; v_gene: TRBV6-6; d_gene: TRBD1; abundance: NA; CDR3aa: CASSYGQGFETQYF; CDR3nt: TGTGCCAGCAGTTATGGACAGGGGTTTGAGACCCAGTACTTC
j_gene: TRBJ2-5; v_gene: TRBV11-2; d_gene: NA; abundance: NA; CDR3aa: CASSLGQAGVETQYF; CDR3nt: TGTGCCAGCAGCTTAGGACAGGCAGGGGTGGAGACCCAGTACTTC
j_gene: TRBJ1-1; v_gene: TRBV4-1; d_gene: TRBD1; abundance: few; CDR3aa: CASSQGRGFTEAFF; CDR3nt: TGCGCCAGCAGCCAGGGCAGGGGGTTTACTGAAGCTTTCTTT
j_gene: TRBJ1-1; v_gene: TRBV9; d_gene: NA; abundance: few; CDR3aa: CASSALMEATEAFF; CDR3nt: TGTGCCAGCAGCGCGTTAATGGAGGCGACTGAAGCTTTCTTT
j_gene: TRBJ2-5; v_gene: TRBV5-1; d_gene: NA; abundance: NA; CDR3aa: CASSLTGGEETQYF; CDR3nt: TGCGCCAGCAGCTTAACAGGGGGGGAGGAGACCCAGTACTTC
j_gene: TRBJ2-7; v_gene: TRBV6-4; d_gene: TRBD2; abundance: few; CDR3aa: CASSPSGSPYEQYF; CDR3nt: TGTGCCAGCAGCCCTAGCGGGAGCCCCTACGAGCAGTACTTC
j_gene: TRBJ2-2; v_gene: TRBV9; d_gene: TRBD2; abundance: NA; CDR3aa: CASSVAWVAGLNTGELFF; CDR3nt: TGTGCCAGCAGCGTAGCTTGGGTAGCGGGCTTGAACACCGGGGAGCTGTTTTTT
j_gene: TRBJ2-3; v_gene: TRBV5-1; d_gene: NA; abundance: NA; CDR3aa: CASSLSRSTDTQYF; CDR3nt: TGCGCCAGCAGCTTGTCTCGGAGCACAGATACGCAGTATTTT
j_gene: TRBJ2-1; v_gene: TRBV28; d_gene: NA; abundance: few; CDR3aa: CASSLAGRNEQFF; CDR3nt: TGTGCCAGCAGTTTAGCAGGGCGCAATGAGCAGTTCTTC
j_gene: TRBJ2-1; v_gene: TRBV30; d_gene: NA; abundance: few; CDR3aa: CAWSGIAEQFF; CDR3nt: TGTGCCTGGAGTGGAATAGCGGAGCAGTTCTTC
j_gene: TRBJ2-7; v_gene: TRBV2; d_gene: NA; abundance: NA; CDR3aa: CASSPRDSRDYEQYF; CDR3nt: TGTGCCAGCAGCCCCCGGGATTCCAGAGACTACGAGCAGTACTTC
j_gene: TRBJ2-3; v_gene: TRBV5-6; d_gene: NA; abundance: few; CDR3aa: CASSSAPDREEYF; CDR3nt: TGTGCCAGCAGCTCCGCGCCTGACAGGGAGGAGTATTTT
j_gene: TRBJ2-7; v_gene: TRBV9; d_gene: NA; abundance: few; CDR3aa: CASSPRDSLHEQYF; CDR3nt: TGTGCCAGCAGCCCCCGGGACTCCCTCCACGAGCAGTACTTC
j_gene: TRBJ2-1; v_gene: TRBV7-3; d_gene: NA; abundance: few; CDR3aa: CASSRSRNEQFF; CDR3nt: TGTGCCAGCAGCCGGAGTCGAAATGAGCAGTTCTTC
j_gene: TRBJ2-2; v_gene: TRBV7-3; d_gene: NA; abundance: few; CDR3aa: CASSSGLNTGELFF; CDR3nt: TGTGCCAGCAGCTCGGGACTGAACACCGGGGAGCTGTTTTTT
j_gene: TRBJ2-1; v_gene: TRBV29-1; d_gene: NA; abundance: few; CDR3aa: CSVEDIGGPYNEQFF; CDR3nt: TGCAGCGTTGAAGATATTGGCGGGCCTTACAATGAGCAGTTCTTC
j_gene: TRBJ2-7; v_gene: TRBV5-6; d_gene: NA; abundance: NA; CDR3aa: CASSLGTVYEQYF; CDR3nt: TGTGCCAGCAGCTTGGGGACAGTCTACGAGCAGTACTTC
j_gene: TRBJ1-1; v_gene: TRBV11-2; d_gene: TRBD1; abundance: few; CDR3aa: CASSFNGQGGTEAFF; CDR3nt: TGTGCCAGCAGTTTCAACGGACAGGGGGGAACTGAAGCTTTCTTT
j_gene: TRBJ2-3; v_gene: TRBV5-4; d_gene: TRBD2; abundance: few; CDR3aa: CASSSGGGNTDTQYF; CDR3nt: TGTGCCAGCAGCTCCGGGGGGGGCAACACAGATACGCAGTATTTT